This TCR beta chain comes out of a study of kidney transplant recipient with SARS-CoV-2 infection. TCRdb passed the reads through MiXCR, listing each CDR3 protein once. The top ten clones hold about 7% of a sample with fewer than 250,000 distinct CDR3 sequences, more than 25% of them seen once. In its sample, this clonotype was seen many times. The germline V and J ends were trimmed by 3 bases and 5 bases, with 7 bases remaining between them. This CDR3 is built from 13 residues. Germline CDR1 and CDR2: KGHDR and SFDVKD. The chain links TRBV24-1 to TRBJ2-1; D gene uncertain. This specimen was a blood sample, taken at baseline and between days 110 and 120 from a kidney transplant recipient. This sequence originates from a male patient between 25 and 39 years old who had COVID-19 and was a kidney transplant recipient. Some T cells could come from the graft donor. In nucleotides, the CDR3 is TGTGCCACCAGTGATCCTAACAACAATGAGCAGTTCTTC. Translation: CATSDPNNNEQFF.